This is a list of T cell receptor beta chains from one sample in a study of shared clonotypes between healthy human individuals. Profiled with immunoSEQ multiplex PCR; TCRdb holds only in-frame clones, not every one. In the table there are around 88,000 clones, around 68% of which are singletons. Material for sequencing was memory CD8+ T cells sorted from blood. All receptors derive from a man younger than 45 in good health. The CDR3 runs from the conserved cysteine through the conserved F or W. The D gene is left open where the match is weak. Not all rows give a size; the values are once, few, many and, for expanded clones, a class.

abundance,d_gene,v_gene,len,j_gene,CDR3aa,CDR3nt
.,TRBD1,TRBV29-1,14,TRBJ2-7,CGVAWVGQFYEQYF,TGCGGCGTTGCTTGGGTGGGACAGTTTTACGAGCAGTACTTC
few,.,TRBV10-2,15,TRBJ2-6,CASSEGGRGANVLTF,TGCGCCAGCAGTGAGGGGGGGAGGGGGGCCAACGTCCTGACTTTC
.,.,TRBV7-9,15,TRBJ2-3,CASSSWTDSTDTQYF,TGTGCCAGCAGCTCCTGGACGGACAGCACAGATACGCAGTATTTT
.,.,TRBV27,16,TRBJ2-7,CASSPIPTDFSYEQYF,TGTGCCAGCAGTCCGATCCCGACAGACTTCTCCTACGAGCAGTACTTC
.,.,TRBV10-2,13,TRBJ1-2,CASRDQGLSGYTF,TGCGCCAGCAGGGATCAGGGTCTCTCTGGCTACACCTTC
many,.,TRBV6-6,12,TRBJ2-7,CAARGGSYEQYF,TGTGCCGCAAGAGGGGGCTCCTACGAGCAGTACTTC
.,.,TRBV6-6,12,TRBJ2-7,CASRDSSYEQYF,TGTGCCAGCAGGGACAGTTCCTACGAGCAGTACTTC
.,.,TRBV7-2,17,TRBJ2-7,CASSLDRAWGQGYEQYF,TGTGCCAGCAGCTTAGACAGAGCCTGGGGGCAGGGTTACGAGCAGTACTTC
.,TRBD2,TRBV10-3,16,TRBJ2-6,CAISDAGDSGANVLTF,TGTGCCATCAGTGATGCGGGGGACTCTGGGGCCAACGTCCTGACTTTC
.,.,TRBV5-5,15,TRBJ2-3,CASSLSGGPTDTQYF,TGTGCCAGCAGCTTGTCGGGGGGCCCGACAGATACGCAGTATTTT
.,TRBD2,TRBV5-6,15,TRBJ2-7,CASSLLAGGWYEQYF,TGTGCCAGCAGCTTGCTTGCGGGAGGTTGGTACGAGCAGTACTTC
once,.,TRBV10-2,15,TRBJ2-1,CASSARTTSYNEQFF,TGCGCCAGCAGTGCGCGAACGACATCCTACAATGAGCAGTTCTTC
.,.,TRBV7-9,13,TRBJ2-7,CASSNQLVSEQYF,TGTGCCAGCAGCAATCAACTAGTTTCCGAGCAGTACTTC
.,TRBD2,TRBV5-3,13,TRBJ2-7,CAGKGLAGYEQYF,TGTGCCGGTAAAGGACTAGCGGGCTACGAGCAGTACTTC
few,.,TRBV28,17,TRBJ2-4,CASSSPGSGGAKNIQYF,TGTGCCAGCAGTTCCCCCGGCAGCGGAGGAGCCAAAAACATTCAGTACTTC
.,.,TRBV7-2,13,TRBJ1-2,CASSFGGLEGYTF,TGTGCCAGCAGCTTCGGGGGGCTCGAGGGCTACACCTTC
.,TRBD2,TRBV30,14,TRBJ2-3,CAWSRLAGGDTQYF,TGTGCCTGGAGTAGACTAGCGGGAGGGGATACGCAGTATTTT
.,.,TRBV6-5,14,TRBJ2-2,CASSAGWVGGELFF,TGTGCCAGCAGCGCGGGGTGGGTCGGCGGGGAGCTGTTTTTT
.,TRBD2,TRBV6-1,14,TRBJ2-3,CATKSSGVTATQYF,TGTGCCACCAAAAGTAGCGGGGTAACAGCTACGCAGTATTTT
.,TRBD1,TRBV5-6,12,TRBJ1-2,CASSLGQGGYTF,TGTGCCAGCAGCTTAGGACAGGGGGGCTACACCTTC
.,.,TRBV7-9,16,TRBJ2-5,CASSSRFVQRQETQYF,TGTGCCAGCAGCTCGCGTTTCGTCCAGAGACAAGAGACCCAGTACTTC
few,.,TRBV2,14,TRBJ1-1,CASTPRTGSTEAFF,TGTGCCAGCACGCCCCGAACAGGAAGCACTGAAGCTTTCTTT
.,.,TRBV5-1,15,TRBJ2-7,CASSLILEGAREQYF,TGCGCCAGCAGCTTGATCCTAGAAGGGGCTCGAGAGCAGTACTTC
.,.,TRBV28,12,TRBJ1-1,CASSLPSTEAFF,TGTGCCAGCAGCCTACCGAGCACTGAAGCTTTCTTT
.,TRBD1,TRBV7-8,17,TRBJ1-5,CASSLAIGTGSNQPQHF,TGTGCCAGCAGCTTAGCCATCGGGACAGGGAGCAATCAGCCCCAGCATTTT
.,TRBD1,TRBV4-1,14,TRBJ1-6,CASSPGTVNSPLHF,TGCGCCAGCAGCCCGGGGACAGTGAATTCACCCCTCCACTTT
.,.,TRBV27,17,TRBJ2-6,CASSPRRGESGANVLTF,TGTGCCAGCAGTCCACGACGAGGGGAGTCTGGGGCCAACGTCCTGACTTTC
few,TRBD1,TRBV11-3,13,TRBJ2-1,CASSPTGFNEQFF,TGTGCCAGCAGTCCGACAGGGTTCAATGAGCAGTTCTTC
medium-sized,.,TRBV29-1,13,TRBJ2-5,CSVEVDLGETQYF,TGCAGCGTTGAAGTCGACCTCGGGGAGACCCAGTACTTC
few,.,TRBV2,15,TRBJ1-5,CASSARQAAPQPQHF,TGTGCCAGCAGTGCCAGACAGGCCGCTCCCCAGCCCCAGCATTTT
.,.,TRBV30,13,TRBJ1-4,CAWTTPWDEKLFF,TGTGCCTGGACGACTCCCTGGGATGAAAAACTGTTTTTT
.,.,TRBV6-6,13,TRBJ1-2,CASSYSGPAGYTF,TGTGCCAGCAGTTACTCAGGACCGGCGGGCTACACCTTC
.,TRBD2,TRBV7-3,18,TRBJ2-2,CASSKKPTSGANTGELFF,TGTGCCAGCAGCAAAAAGCCAACTAGCGGAGCGAACACCGGGGAGCTGTTTTTT
many,.,TRBV18,14,TRBJ1-2,CASSPQERGYGYTF,TGTGCCAGCTCACCTCAGGAAAGGGGCTATGGCTACACCTTC
.,.,TRBV7-9,14,TRBJ2-7,CASSSLGSSTEQYF,TGTGCCAGCAGCTCCCTAGGTTCCTCTACGGAGCAGTACTTC
.,TRBD1,TRBV2,15,TRBJ1-5,CASSAGGGAFQPQHF,TGTGCCAGCAGCGCGGGAGGGGGCGCTTTTCAGCCCCAGCATTTT
.,TRBD2,TRBV4-1,16,TRBJ2-5,CASRQGLAGGQETQYF,TGCGCCAGCAGACAGGGACTAGCGGGAGGACAAGAGACCCAGTACTTC
few,.,TRBV10-3,12,TRBJ2-7,CAISEPTYEQYF,TGTGCCATCAGTGAGCCAACCTACGAGCAGTACTTC
many,TRBD2,TRBV10-3,14,TRBJ2-1,CAISEGREYNEQFF,TGTGCCATCAGTGAGGGGCGGGAGTACAATGAGCAGTTCTTC
.,TRBD1,TRBV7-9,15,TRBJ1-5,CASSQAAGGNQPQHF,TGCGCCAGCAGCCAAGCGGCAGGGGGAAATCAGCCCCAGCATTTT
.,TRBD2,TRBV7-8,15,TRBJ2-1,CASSLRAGTKEVQFF,TGTGCCAGCAGCTTAAGGGCCGGGACTAAGGAAGTGCAGTTCTTC
.,TRBD2,TRBV14,16,TRBJ2-1,CASSSLSSGLYNEQFF,TGTGCCAGCAGCTCCCTTTCTAGCGGCCTATACAATGAGCAGTTCTTC
.,.,TRBV7-8,14,TRBJ2-6,CASSLVTGANVLTF,TGTGCCAGCAGCTTAGTAACTGGGGCCAACGTCCTGACTTTC
.,.,TRBV6-1,11,TRBJ2-5,CASSNLGFDYF,TGTGCCAGCAGTAACCTGGGCTTTGACTACTTC
.,TRBD2,TRBV28,16,TRBJ2-1,CASTASGGSSYNEQFF,TGTGCCAGCACCGCATCTGGCGGGAGCTCGTACAATGAGCAGTTCTTC
few,.,TRBV5-5,14,TRBJ1-4,CASSFSRTDEKLFF,TGTGCCAGCAGCTTTTCACGGACAGATGAAAAACTGTTTTTT
few,.,TRBV19,13,TRBJ1-5,CASSISDQTAQHF,TGTGCCAGTAGTATTTCGGACCAAACGGCCCAGCATTTT
few,.,TRBV7-3,14,TRBJ2-3,CASSFSGFGDTQYF,TGTGCCAGCAGCTTTTCGGGCTTCGGAGATACGCAGTATTTT
.,.,TRBV5-1,14,TRBJ2-7,CASSYRVFAYEQYF,TGCGCCAGCAGCTACAGGGTCTTTGCTTACGAGCAGTACTTC
few,.,TRBV7-3,12,TRBJ2-3,CASSSSTDTQYF,TGTGCCAGCAGCTCTAGCACAGATACGCAGTATTTT
many,.,TRBV6-4,16,TRBJ2-4,CASSDSRRGIKNIQYF,TGTGCCAGCAGTGACTCGAGGCGAGGTATCAAAAACATTCAGTACTTC
.,.,TRBV6-5,12,TRBJ1-2,CASTSGGAGYTF,TGTGCCAGCACGAGCGGCGGGGCTGGCTACACCTTC
.,.,TRBV7-9,13,TRBJ2-3,CASQRQNTDTQYF,TGTGCCAGCCAACGGCAGAACACAGATACGCAGTATTTT
once,TRBD2,TRBV7-9,14,TRBJ2-1,CASSRGLAGGKQFF,TGTGCCAGCAGCCGGGGACTAGCGGGAGGAAAACAGTTCTTC